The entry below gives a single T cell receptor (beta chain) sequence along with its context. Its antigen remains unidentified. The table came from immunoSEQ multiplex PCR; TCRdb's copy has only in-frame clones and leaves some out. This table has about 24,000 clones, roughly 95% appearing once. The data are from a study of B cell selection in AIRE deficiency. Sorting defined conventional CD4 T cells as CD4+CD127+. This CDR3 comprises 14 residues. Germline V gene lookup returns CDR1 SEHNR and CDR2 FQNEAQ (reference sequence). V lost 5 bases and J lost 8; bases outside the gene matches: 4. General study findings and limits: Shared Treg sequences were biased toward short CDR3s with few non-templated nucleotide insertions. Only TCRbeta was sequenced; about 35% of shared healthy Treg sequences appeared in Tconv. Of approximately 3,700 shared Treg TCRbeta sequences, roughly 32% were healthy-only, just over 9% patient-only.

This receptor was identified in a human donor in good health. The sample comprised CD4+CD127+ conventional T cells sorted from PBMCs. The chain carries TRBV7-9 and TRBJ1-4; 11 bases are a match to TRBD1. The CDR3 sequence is CASSPGTGGEKLFF. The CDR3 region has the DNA TGTGCCAGCAGCCCCGGGACAGGGGGAGAAAAACTGTTTTTT. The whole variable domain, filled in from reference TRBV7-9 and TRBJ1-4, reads DTGVSQNPRHKITKRGQNVTFRCDPISEHNRLYWYRQTLGQGPEFLTYFQNEAQLEKSRLLSDRFSAERPKGSFSTLEIQRTEQGDSAMYLCASSPGTGGEKLFFGSGTQLSVL.